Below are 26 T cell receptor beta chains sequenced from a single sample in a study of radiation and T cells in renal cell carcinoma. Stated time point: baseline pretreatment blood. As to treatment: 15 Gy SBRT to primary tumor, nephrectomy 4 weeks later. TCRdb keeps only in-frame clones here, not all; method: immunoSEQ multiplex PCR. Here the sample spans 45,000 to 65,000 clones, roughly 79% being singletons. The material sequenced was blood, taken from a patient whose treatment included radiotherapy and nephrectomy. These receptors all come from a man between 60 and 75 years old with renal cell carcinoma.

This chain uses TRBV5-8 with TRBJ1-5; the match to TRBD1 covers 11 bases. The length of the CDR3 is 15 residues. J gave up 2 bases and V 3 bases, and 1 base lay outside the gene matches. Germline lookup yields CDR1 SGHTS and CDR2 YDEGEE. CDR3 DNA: TGTGCCAGCAGCTGGACAGGGGGCCGCAATCAGCCCCAGCATTTT. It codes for CASSWTGGRNQPQHF.

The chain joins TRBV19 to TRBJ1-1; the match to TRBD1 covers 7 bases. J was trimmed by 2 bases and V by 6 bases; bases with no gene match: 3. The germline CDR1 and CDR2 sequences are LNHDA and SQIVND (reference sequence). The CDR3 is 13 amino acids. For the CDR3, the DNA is TGTGCCAGTAGGGGGACAGCCAACACTGAAGCTTTCTTT. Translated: CASRGTANTEAFF.

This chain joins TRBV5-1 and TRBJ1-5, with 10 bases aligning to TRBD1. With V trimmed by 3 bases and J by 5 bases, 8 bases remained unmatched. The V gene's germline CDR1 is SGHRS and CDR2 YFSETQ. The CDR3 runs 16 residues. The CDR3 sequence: CASSSQPGTGDQPQHF. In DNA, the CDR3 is TGCGCCAGCAGCTCACAACCCGGGACAGGGGATCAGCCCCAGCATTTT.

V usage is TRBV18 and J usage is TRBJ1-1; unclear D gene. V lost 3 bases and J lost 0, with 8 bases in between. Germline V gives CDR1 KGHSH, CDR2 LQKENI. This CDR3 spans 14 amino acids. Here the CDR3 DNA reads TGTGCCAGCTCACCGACGGGTATGAACACTGAAGCTTTCTTT. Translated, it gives CASSPTGMNTEAFF. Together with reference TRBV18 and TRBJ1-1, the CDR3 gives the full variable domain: NAGVMQNPRHLVRRRGQEARLRCSPMKGHSHVYWYRQLPEEGLKFMVYLQKENIIDESGMPKERFSAEFPKEGPSILRIQQVVRGDSAAYFCASSPTGMNTEAFFGQGTRLTVV.

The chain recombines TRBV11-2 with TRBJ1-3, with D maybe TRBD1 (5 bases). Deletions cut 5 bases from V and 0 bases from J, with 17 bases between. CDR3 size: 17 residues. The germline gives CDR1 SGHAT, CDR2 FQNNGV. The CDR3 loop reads CASSPSYDSHSGNTIYF. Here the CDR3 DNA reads TGTGCCAGCAGCCCGAGCTACGACAGCCACTCTGGAAACACCATATATTTT.

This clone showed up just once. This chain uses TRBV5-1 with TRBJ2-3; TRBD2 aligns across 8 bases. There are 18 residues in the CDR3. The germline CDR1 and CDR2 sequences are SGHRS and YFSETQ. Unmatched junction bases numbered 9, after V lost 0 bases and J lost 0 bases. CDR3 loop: CASSLAGRAGASTDTQYF. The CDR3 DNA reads TGCGCCAGCAGCTTGGCCGGCAGAGCGGGGGCTAGCACAGATACGCAGTATTTT.

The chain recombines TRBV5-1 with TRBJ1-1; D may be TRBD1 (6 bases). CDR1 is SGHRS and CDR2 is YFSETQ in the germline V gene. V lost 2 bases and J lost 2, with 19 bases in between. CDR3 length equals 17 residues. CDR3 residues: CASSFRGRQDKNTEAFF. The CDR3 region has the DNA TGCGCCAGCAGCTTCAGGGGAAGGCAGGATAAAAACACTGAAGCTTTCTTT.

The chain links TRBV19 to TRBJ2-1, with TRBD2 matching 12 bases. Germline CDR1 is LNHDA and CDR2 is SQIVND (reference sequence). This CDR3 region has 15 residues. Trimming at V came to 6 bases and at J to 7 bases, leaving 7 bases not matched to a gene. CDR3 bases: TGTGCCAGTAGGCTAGCGGGGGGGTTCATAAATGAGCAGTTCTTC. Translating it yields CASRLAGGFINEQFF.

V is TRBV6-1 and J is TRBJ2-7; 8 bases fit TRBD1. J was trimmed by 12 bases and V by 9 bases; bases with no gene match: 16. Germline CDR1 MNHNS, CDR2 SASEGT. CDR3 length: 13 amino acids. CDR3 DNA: TGTGCCAGTTACGAATCCAGGGGGCTAAGGGGGTACTTC. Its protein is CASYESRGLRGYF.

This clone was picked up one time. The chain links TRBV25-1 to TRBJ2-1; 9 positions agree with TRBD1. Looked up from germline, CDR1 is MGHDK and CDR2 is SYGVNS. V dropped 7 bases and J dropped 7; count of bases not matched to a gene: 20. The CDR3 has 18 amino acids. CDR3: CASKATGGVGGLGNEQFF. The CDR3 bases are TGTGCCAGCAAGGCTACAGGGGGCGTAGGGGGCCTTGGGAATGAGCAGTTCTTC.

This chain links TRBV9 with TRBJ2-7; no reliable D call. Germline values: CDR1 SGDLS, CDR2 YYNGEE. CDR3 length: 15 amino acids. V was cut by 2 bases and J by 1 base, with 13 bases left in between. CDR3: CASSVGPGPSYEQYF. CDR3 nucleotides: TGTGCCAGCAGCGTCGGGCCAGGTCCTTCCTACGAGCAGTACTTC.

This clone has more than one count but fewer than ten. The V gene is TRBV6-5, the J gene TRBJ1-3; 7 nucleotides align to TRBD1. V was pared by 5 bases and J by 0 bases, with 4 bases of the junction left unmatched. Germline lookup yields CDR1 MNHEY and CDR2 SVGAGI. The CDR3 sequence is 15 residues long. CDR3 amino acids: CASSPDRASGNTIYF. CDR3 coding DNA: TGTGCCAGCAGTCCCGACAGGGCCTCTGGAAACACCATATATTTT.

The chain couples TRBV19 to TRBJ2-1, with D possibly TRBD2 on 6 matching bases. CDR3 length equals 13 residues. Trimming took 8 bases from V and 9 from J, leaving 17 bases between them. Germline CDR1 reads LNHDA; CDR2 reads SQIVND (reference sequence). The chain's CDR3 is CASHRGTQGEQFF. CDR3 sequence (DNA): TGTGCCAGTCACCGCGGGACTCAAGGTGAGCAGTTCTTC. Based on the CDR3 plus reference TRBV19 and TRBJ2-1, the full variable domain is DGGITQSPKYLFRKEGQNVTLSCEQNLNHDAMYWYRQDPGQGLRLIYYSQIVNDFQKGDIAEGYSVSREKKESFPLTVTSAQKNPTAFYLCASHRGTQGEQFFGPGTRLTVL.

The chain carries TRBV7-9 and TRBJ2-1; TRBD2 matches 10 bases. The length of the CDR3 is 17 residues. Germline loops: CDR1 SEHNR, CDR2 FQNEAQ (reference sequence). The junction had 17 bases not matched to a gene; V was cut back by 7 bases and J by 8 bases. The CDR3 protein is CASIPIAGLAGEHEQFF. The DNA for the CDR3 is TGTGCCAGCATCCCCATCGCTGGGCTAGCGGGAGAACATGAGCAGTTCTTC.

The CDR3 region is CASSAPFGPQHF. CDR3 coding DNA: TGTGCCAGCAGCGCTCCCTTCGGGCCCCAGCATTTT. The V call is TRBV9, the J call TRBJ1-5, with D unresolved. The CDR3 is made up of 12 amino acids. In germline, CDR1 is SGDLS, CDR2 YYNGEE. V gave up 3 bases and J gave up 9 bases, with 10 bases separating them.

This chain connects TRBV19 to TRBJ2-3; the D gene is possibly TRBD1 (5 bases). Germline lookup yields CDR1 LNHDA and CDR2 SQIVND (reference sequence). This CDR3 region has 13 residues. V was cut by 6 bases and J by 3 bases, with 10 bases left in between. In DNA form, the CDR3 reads TGTGCCAGTAGGAAGACAGTAACAGATACGCAGTATTTT. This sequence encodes CASRKTVTDTQYF. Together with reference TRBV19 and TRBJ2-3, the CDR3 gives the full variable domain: DGGITQSPKYLFRKEGQNVTLSCEQNLNHDAMYWYRQDPGQGLRLIYYSQIVNDFQKGDIAEGYSVSREKKESFPLTVTSAQKNPTAFYLCASRKTVTDTQYFGPGTRLTVL.

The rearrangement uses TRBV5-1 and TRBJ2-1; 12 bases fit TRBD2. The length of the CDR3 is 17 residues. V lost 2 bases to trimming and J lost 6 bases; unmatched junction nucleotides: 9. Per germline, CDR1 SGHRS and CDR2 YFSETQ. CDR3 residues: CASSLGLAGFGGNEQFF. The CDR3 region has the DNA TGCGCCAGCAGCTTAGGACTAGCGGGGTTTGGGGGCAATGAGCAGTTCTTC.

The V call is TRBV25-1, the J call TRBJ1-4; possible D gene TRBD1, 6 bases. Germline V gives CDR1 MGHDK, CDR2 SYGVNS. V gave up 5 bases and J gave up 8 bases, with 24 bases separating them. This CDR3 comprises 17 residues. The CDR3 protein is CASSQGQARGIREKLFF. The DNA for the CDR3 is TGTGCCAGCAGTCAGGGGCAAGCTAGGGGGATAAGGGAAAAACTGTTTTTT. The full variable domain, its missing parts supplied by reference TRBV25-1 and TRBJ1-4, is EADIYQTPRYLVIGTGKKITLECSQTMGHDKMYWYQQDPGMELHLIHYSYGVNSTEKGDLSSESTVSRIRTEHFPLTLESARPSHTSQYLCASSQGQARGIREKLFFGSGTQLSVL.

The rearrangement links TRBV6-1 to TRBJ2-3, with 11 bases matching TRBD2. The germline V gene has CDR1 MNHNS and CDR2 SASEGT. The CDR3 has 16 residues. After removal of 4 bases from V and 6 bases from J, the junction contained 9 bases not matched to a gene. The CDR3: CASSALLAGVGDTQYF. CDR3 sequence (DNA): TGTGCCAGCAGTGCTTTACTAGCGGGAGTAGGGGATACGCAGTATTTT.

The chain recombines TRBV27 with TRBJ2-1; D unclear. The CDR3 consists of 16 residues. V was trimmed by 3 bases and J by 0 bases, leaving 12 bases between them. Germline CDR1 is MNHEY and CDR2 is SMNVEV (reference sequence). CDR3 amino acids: CASSFDQASSYNEQFF. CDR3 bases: TGTGCCAGCAGTTTCGACCAGGCGAGCTCCTACAATGAGCAGTTCTTC.

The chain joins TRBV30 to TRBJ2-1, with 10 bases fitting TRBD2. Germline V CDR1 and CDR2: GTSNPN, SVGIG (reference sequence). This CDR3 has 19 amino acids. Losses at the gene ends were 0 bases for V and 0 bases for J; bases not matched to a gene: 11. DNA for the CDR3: TGTGCCTGGAGTGTATGGGGCGGGTCTAGCGGGGGCTCCTACAATGAGCAGTTCTTC. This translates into CAWSVWGGSSGGSYNEQFF. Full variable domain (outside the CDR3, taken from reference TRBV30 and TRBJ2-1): SQTIHQWPATLVQPVGSPLSLECTVEGTSNPNLYWYRQAAGRGLQLLFYSVGIGQISSEVPQNLSASRPQDRQFILSSKKLLLSDSGFYLCAWSVWGGSSGGSYNEQFFGPGTRLTVL.

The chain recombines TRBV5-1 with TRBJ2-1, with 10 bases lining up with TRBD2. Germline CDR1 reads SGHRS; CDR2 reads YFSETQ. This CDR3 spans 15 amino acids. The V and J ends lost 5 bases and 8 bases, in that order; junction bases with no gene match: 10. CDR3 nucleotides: TGCGCCAGCAGTCCCTCTAGCGGGAGAGGGTATGAGCAGTTCTTC. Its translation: CASSPSSGRGYEQFF.

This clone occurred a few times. In DNA form, the CDR3 reads TGTGCCATCAGTGAGTCGAAGGTTGAGGTGGGCAATCAGCCCCAGCATTTT. It translates to CAISESKVEVGNQPQHF. V and J are TRBV10-3 and TRBJ1-5; D uncertain. Germline V CDR1 and CDR2: ENHRY, SYGVKD. Trimming took off 0 bases at V and 2 bases at J, with 14 bases between the two ends. This CDR3 comprises 17 residues.

Written as DNA, the CDR3 is TGTGCCAGCAGTTTACAGGGGCTAGCGGGACTAGGAGATACGCAGTATTTT. Translation gives CASSLQGLAGLGDTQYF. V gene TRBV28 combines with J gene TRBJ2-3, with TRBD2 identical over 9 bases. The V gene end was trimmed by 2 bases and the J gene end by 5 bases; junction bases not matched to a gene: 11. CDR1 and CDR2 (germline): MDHEN, SYDVKM. The CDR3 extends over 17 amino acids.

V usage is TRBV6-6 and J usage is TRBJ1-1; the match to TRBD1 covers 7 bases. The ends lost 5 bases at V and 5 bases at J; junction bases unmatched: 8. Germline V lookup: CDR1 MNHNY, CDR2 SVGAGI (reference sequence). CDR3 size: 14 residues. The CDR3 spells CASSLLQGGTEAFF. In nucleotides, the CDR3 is TGTGCCAGCAGTCTCCTTCAGGGGGGGACTGAAGCTTTCTTT.

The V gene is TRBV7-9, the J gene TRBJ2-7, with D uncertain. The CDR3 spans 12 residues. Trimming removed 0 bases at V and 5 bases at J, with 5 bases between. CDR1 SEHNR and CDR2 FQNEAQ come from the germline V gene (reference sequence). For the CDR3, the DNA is TGTGCCAGCAGCTTAGCCAGCAACGAGCAGTACTTC. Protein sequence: CASSLASNEQYF.